Below, 15 T cell receptor beta chains from the same sample are listed, as sequenced in a study of T cells after yellow fever vaccination. One entry per CDR3 protein, called by TCRdb with MiXCR from the 5' RACE reads. In the table there are about 580,000 distinct CDR3 sequences, roughly 17% of which are singletons. The starting material was PBMCs, obtained 4 to 6 days after the first yellow fever vaccination. These TCRs come from a man between 18 and 35 years old who received the YFV17D yellow fever vaccine.

The rearrangement joins TRBV7-6 to TRBJ2-1; TRBD1 is a possible D gene (8 bases). The germline V gene encodes CDR1 SGHVS and CDR2 FNYEAQ. The ends were cut back, 5 bases at V and 7 bases at J, with 15 bases in the middle. The CDR3 runs to 14 residues. The CDR3 here is CASSQGAGVNEQFF. The CDR3 DNA reads TGTGCCAGCAGCCAGGGGGCGGGGGTGAATGAGCAGTTCTTC.

A few counts support this clonotype. This chain uses TRBV6-5 with TRBJ2-2, with 7 bases lining up with TRBD1. The CDR3 is 14 residues long. Germline V CDR1 and CDR2: MNHEY, SVGAGI. The trim removed 6 bases at V and 4 bases at J, leaving 5 bases unmatched. CDR3 nucleotide sequence: TGTGCCAGCAGCTACAGGGGCGTCACCGGGGAGCTGTTTTTT. Its protein is CASSYRGVTGELFF.

The rearrangement uses TRBV9 and TRBJ1-1; D perhaps matches TRBD1 (5 bases). V lost 5 bases, J lost 1 base, and 12 bases lay in between. The length of the CDR3 is 14 residues. From germline, CDR1 is SGDLS and CDR2 YYNGEE. The CDR3 region has the DNA TGTGCCAGCAGGCTACAGGTATCGAACACTGAAGCTTTCTTT. Translating it yields CASRLQVSNTEAFF. The whole variable domain, filled in from reference TRBV9 and TRBJ1-1, reads DSGVTQTPKHLITATGQRVTLRCSPRSGDLSVYWYQQSLDQGLQFLIQYYNGEERAKGNILERFSAQQFPDLHSELNLSSLELGDSALYFCASRLQVSNTEAFFGQGTRLTVV.

The chain combines TRBV20-1 with TRBJ2-1; D tentatively fits TRBD1 or TRBD2 (5 bases each). Germline CDR1 DFQATT, CDR2 SNEGSKA (reference sequence). The CDR3 length is 12 residues. V was trimmed by 6 bases and J by 6 bases, leaving 12 bases between them. The CDR3: CSAPGPINEQFF. DNA for the CDR3: TGCAGTGCCCCGGGACCCATCAATGAGCAGTTCTTC.

This clonotype was picked up a small number of times. The CDR3: CASSLVGRAYNEQFF. For the CDR3, the DNA is TGTGCCAGCAGCTTGGTGGGACGGGCCTACAATGAGCAGTTCTTC. The rearrangement joins TRBV5-5 to TRBJ2-1; D tentatively reads TRBD1 or TRBD2 (5 bases each). Trimming stripped 0 bases from V and 2 bases from J, with 9 bases between. The CDR3 is 15 amino acids. Per germline, CDR1 SGHKS and CDR2 YYEKEE (reference sequence). Together with reference TRBV5-5 and TRBJ2-1, the CDR3 gives the full variable domain: DAGVTQSPTHLIKTRGQQVTLRCSPISGHKSVSWYQQVLGQGPQFIFQYYEKEERGRGNFPDRFSARQFPNYSSELNVNALLLGDSALYLCASSLVGRAYNEQFFGPGTRLTVL.

A few counts support this clonotype. The V and J genes are TRBV15 and TRBJ2-7; 7 nucleotides agree with TRBD1. The V gene's germline CDR1 is LNHNV and CDR2 YYDKDF (reference sequence). V lost 3 bases to trimming and J lost 5 bases; unmatched junction nucleotides: 10. This CDR3 comprises 15 residues. For the CDR3, the DNA is TGTGCCACCAGCAGCCTCTGGGGACAGCTCCACGAGCAGTACTTC. Translation: CATSSLWGQLHEQYF.

The CDR3 is CASLGSSVNEQFF. CDR3 DNA sequence: TGTGCCAGCCTGGGAAGTTCCGTCAATGAGCAGTTCTTC. The chain couples TRBV10-3 to TRBJ2-1; D is uncertain. Germline V gene sequence: CDR1 ENHRY, CDR2 SYGVKD. CDR3 length: 13 amino acids. Trimming cost V 10 bases and J 6 bases, with 16 bases left between them.

The rearrangement links TRBV10-2 to TRBJ2-7, with 9 bases matching TRBD1. The CDR3 length is 13 residues. Germline CDR1 and CDR2: WSHSY and SAAADI. V lost 6 bases, J lost 12 bases, and 12 bases stayed unmatched. CDR3 DNA sequence: TGCGCCAGCAGACCGACAGGGGGGGCGGATTTGTACGTC. It is translated as CASRPTGGADLYV.

This clonotype was seen a few times. This chain links TRBV7-3 with TRBJ2-7, with 7 bases fitting TRBD2. The length of the CDR3 is 15 residues. Germline V gene data show CDR1 as SGHTA and CDR2 as FQGTGA. Losses at the gene ends were 2 bases for V and 2 bases for J; bases not matched to a gene: 6. In nucleotides, the CDR3 is TGTGCCAGCAGCTTATATAGCGGGTCCCCCTACGAGCAGTACTTC. This gives the protein CASSLYSGSPYEQYF.

The chain links TRBV12-3 or TRBV12-4 to TRBJ2-7; D is unclear. The CDR3 is 12 residues long. V was shortened by 3 bases and J by 5 bases, with 8 bases between the two germline ends. CDR3 loop: CASSFRADEQYF. The DNA for the CDR3 is TGTGCCAGCAGTTTTAGGGCCGACGAGCAGTACTTC.

This clonotype showed up many times. The chain uses TRBV7-9 and TRBJ1-2; 7 nucleotides align to TRBD1. The germline V gene has CDR1 SEHNR and CDR2 FQNEAQ (reference sequence). The V segment lost 6 bases and the J segment 6 bases; nucleotides outside the gene matches: 16. The CDR3 contains 16 residues. The CDR3 loop reads CASSTLGQPLSDGYTF. CDR3 DNA sequence: TGTGCCAGCAGTACCCTGGGACAGCCTCTATCGGATGGCTACACCTTC. Full variable domain (remainder filled in from reference TRBV7-9 and TRBJ1-2): DTGVSQNPRHKITKRGQNVTFRCDPISEHNRLYWYRQTLGQGPEFLTYFQNEAQLEKSRLLSDRFSAERPKGSFSTLEIQRTEQGDSAMYLCASSTLGQPLSDGYTFGSGTRLTVV.

This clonotype has more than one count but fewer than ten. This sequence joins TRBV6-2 or TRBV6-3 and TRBJ2-1, with TRBD1 matching over 9 bases. This CDR3 contains 13 residues. V shed 7 bases and J 6 bases; nucleotides not matched to a gene: 4. Germline V gene data show CDR1 as MNHEY and CDR2 as SVGEGT. The CDR3 coding sequence is TGTGCCAGCAAGGGACAGGGTCTCAATGAGCAGTTCTTC. This gives the protein CASKGQGLNEQFF.

The chain has TRBV11-2 and TRBJ2-5; a possible D gene is TRBD2 (5 bases). The CDR3 runs to 11 residues. Germline values: CDR1 SGHAT, CDR2 FQNNGV. V lost 1 base and J lost 11, with 8 bases in between. This chain's CDR3 is CASSLGRGQYF. Here the CDR3 DNA reads TGTGCCAGCAGCTTAGGTCGGGGACAGTACTTC.

The rearrangement uses TRBV10-1 and TRBJ2-7; no clear D. V was trimmed by 4 bases and J by 3 bases, leaving 10 bases between them. The CDR3 runs 13 residues. The germline gives CDR1 WNHNN, CDR2 SYGVQD (reference sequence). The CDR3 loop is CASSVGLGYEQYF. As DNA, the CDR3 is TGCGCCAGCAGTGTGGGCCTAGGCTACGAGCAGTACTTC.

For this clonotype: The conserved closing phenylalanine or tryptophan is absent in this CDR3, likely reflecting a read error. V and J are TRBV28 and TRBJ1-2, with a possible D match to TRBD1 (6 bases). Trimming shortened V by 6 bases and J by 8 bases, and 16 bases separated the two germline ends. The germline gives CDR1 MDHEN, CDR2 SYDVKM. This CDR3 is 13 amino acids long. DNA for the CDR3: TGTGCCAGCAGGGGCGGGACAAGTCAAGGCTACACCTAC. Translated, it gives CASRGGTSQGYTY.